The sequence of this T cell receptor beta chain was determined in a study of OX40 agonist ivuxolimab in advanced cancers. Study as a whole: Intravenous ivuxolimab was administered to patients every 2 weeks at 0.01 to 10 mg/kg. Melanoma, hepatocellular carcinoma, head and neck or renal cell cancer occurred in dose-escalation patients.

This clone was seen only a few times. Its antigen is unidentified. Method: immunoSEQ multiplex PCR; TCRdb's copy keeps in-frame clones and lacks some. The data contain about 88,000 clones, around nine tenths of them singletons. Study-wide results and limits: Some nonresponders likewise displayed low normalized T-cell clonal expansion.

This CDR3 comprises 13 residues. CDR1 is SGHTA, CDR2 FQGNSA, per germline. J was trimmed by 10 bases and V by 4 bases; bases with no gene match: 0. J is TRBJ2-1 and V is TRBV7-2, with 14 bases lining up with TRBD2. The sequence derives from an adult with an advanced solid tumor such as melanoma, head and neck, liver or kidney cancer. The sample in question was CD4+ or CD8+ T cells sorted from blood, obtained in a trial of the OX40 agonist ivuxolimab. CDR3 amino acids: CASSWTSGREQFF. The CDR3 DNA reads TGTGCCAGCAGCTGGACTAGCGGGAGGGAGCAGTTCTTC.